This T cell receptor beta chain was profiled in a study of blood T cell repertoires in COVID-19. Only in-frame clones appear in the TCRdb table, and some are missing; sequencing was by immunoSEQ multiplex PCR. Of about 350,000 clones listed, more than 70% are singletons. The TCR was taken from a young woman who had been exposed to COVID-19. Sequencing used PBMCs or T cells enriched from blood (not recorded which).

The CDR3: CASSPPTANTEAFF. The CDR3 nucleotides are TGTGCCAGCAGCCCCCCGACAGCCAACACTGAAGCTTTCTTT. V usage is TRBV7-2 and J usage is TRBJ1-1; a possible D gene is TRBD1 (5 bases). This CDR3 is 14 amino acids long. Germline-derived CDR1 and CDR2 are SGHTA and FQGNSA. Trimming left V 5 bases short and J 2 bases short, with 12 bases between.